This T cell receptor (beta chain) derives from a study of blood T cells in healthy people across ages. A sample-barcoded 5' primer and a J-beta primer mix were used in a second PCR of roughly 7 to 11 cycles. From the 5' RACE reads, TCRdb called clonotypes with MiXCR, one entry per CDR3 protein. In the table there are around 990,000 distinct CDR3 sequences, roughly a quarter of which are singletons. Germline lookup yields CDR1 LGHNA and CDR2 YSLEER. J gave up 1 base and V 3 bases, and 4 bases lay outside the gene matches. This CDR3 has 15 amino acids. In each sample, at least 7 million PBMCs were isolated. This clonotype appeared a few times. The data also belong to a second study, concerning T cells of mothers and their children. That investigation notes: Mothers yielded over 8.5 million CDR3 reads, children around 3.3 million each.

The rearrangement uses TRBV4-3 and TRBJ2-5, with 8 bases identical to TRBD1. The sequencing sample was made of blood. The receptor was derived from a girl aged 2-9 years in good health. CDR3 sequence reads: CASSQGTGPQETQYF. The CDR3 DNA reads TGCGCCAGCAGCCAGGGGACAGGACCCCAAGAGACCCAGTACTTC.